This TCR beta chain was profiled in a study of CD8 T cells in ankylosing spondylitis (dated by TCRdb to the late 2010s). About the study as a whole: T cell receptor beta repertoires were profiled in healthy donors and ankylosing spondylitis patients so that disease-linked TCR variants could be found. In total, the full study cohort was made up of roughly 110 healthy donors and approximately 27 ankylosing spondylitis patients. Peripheral blood was sampled, and synovial fluid was also collected from ankylosing spondylitis patients. Overall study results and their limits: A TCR beta motif made up of several highly homologous amino acid variants appeared to be characteristic of blood from ankylosing spondylitis patients. The disease-linked clones were reported as significantly enriched in matched synovial fluid samples from ankylosing spondylitis patients. Some motif variants had previously been reported in the synovial fluid and blood of reactive arthritis patients, which suggests shared mechanisms of disease initiation. The disease-linked clones had a CD8+ phenotype and were found at relatively low frequencies in peripheral blood.

Here V drops 3 bases and J drops 8 bases, and the junction holds 4 bases not matched to any gene. The CDR1 and CDR2 encoded by the germline V gene are ENHRY and SYGVKD. Measured from the cysteine to the phenylalanine, the CDR3 is 14 residues long. The DNA shown is the 42-base CDR3, in frame from base 1. This clonotype occurred many times. It has no known antigen specificity. Base qualities are missing; no much larger clone stands one base away. Sequencer: Illumina HiSeq 2500. TCR beta libraries were prepared by quantitative 5'-RACE with molecular barcodes. For the original study's pipeline: Disease-linked TCR variants were identified with a new computational method built on a probabilistic model of VDJ rearrangement. TCRdb trimmed public reads at Q25 via fastp, called clones via MiXCR and kept in-frame beta chains. Each CDR3 protein appears once, grouped with its most common genes and DNA. The V and J calls reflect TCRdb's pipeline rather than the authors' work. The sample yields 150,000 to 200,000 distinct CDR3 sequences; approximately 13% were counted once. The leading ten clones occupy more than 9.5% of the sample.

The material sequenced was blood, either unsorted or a sorted T cell fraction (not recorded which). This sequence was found in a female donor with ankylosing spondylitis or in good health (not recorded which). The rearrangement combines TRBV10-3 with TRBJ1-6, with 7 junctional bases fitting TRBD1. The DNA sequence follows: TGTGCCATCAGTGAAGGGGGCAAGGATTCACCCCTCCACTTT. The translation is CAISEGGKDSPLHF.